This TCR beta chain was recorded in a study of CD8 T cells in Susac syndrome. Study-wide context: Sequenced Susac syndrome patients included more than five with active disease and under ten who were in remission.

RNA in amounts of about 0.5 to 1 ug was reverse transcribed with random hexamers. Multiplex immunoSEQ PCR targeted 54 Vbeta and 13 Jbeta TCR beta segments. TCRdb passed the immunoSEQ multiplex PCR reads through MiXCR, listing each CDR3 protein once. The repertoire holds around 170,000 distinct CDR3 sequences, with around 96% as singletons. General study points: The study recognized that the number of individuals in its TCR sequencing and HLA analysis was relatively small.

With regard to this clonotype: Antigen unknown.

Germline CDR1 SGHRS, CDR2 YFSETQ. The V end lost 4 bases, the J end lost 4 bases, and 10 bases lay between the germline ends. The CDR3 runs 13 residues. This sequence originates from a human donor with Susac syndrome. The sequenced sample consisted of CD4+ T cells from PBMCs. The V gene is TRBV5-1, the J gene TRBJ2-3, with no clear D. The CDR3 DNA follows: TGCGCCAGCAGCCCCGAGATTCCAGATACGCAGTATTTT. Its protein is CASSPEIPDTQYF.